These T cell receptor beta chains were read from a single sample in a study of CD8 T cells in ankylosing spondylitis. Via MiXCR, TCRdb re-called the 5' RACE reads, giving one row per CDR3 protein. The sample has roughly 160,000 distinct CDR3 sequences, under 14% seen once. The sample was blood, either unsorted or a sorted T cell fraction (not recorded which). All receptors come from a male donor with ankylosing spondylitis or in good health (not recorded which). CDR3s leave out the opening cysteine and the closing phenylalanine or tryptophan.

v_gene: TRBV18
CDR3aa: ASSPQREPGDEQF

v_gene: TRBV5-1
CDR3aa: ASSSGRGFTGELF

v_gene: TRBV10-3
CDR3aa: ATRTGLARTSQETQY

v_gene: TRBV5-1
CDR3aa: ASSWGLSENTGELF

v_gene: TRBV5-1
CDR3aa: ASSISSPSYEQY

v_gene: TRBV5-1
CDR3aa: ASSLDGGAGTEAF

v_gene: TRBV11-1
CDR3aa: ASSLFRGGGGPRNEQF

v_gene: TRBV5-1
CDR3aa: ASSLAGTSDPEQF

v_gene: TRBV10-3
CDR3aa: AIRSPSGAPYEQY

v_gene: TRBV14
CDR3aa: ASSPTGTAIYGYT

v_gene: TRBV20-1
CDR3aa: SALTPASGAGEQY

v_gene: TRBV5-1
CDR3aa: ASNSGATNEKLF

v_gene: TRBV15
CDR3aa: ATSRAGRMSNNEQF

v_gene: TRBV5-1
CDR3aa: ASSPGQGYSNQPQH

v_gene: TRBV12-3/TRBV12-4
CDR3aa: ASSHPTGTGASGELF

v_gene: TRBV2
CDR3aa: ATNTGGGGFVNTEAF

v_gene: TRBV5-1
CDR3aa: ASSPTFGASTDTQY

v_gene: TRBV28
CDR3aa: ASSSSGDSGNTIY

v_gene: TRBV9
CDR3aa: ASSVGRGTQETQY

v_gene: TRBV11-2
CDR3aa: ASSLRSGTGPTKNIQY

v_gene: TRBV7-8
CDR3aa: ASSVRWGPAYEQY

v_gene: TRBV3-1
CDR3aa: ASSQNPGKQSSQPQH

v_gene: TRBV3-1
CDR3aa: ASSQGQGSSYNEQF

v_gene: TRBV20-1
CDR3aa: SASTGQGETQY

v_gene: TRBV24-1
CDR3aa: ATSRSSGGRDTQY

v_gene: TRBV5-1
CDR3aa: ASSSQGDTDTQY

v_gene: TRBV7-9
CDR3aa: ASSRNLGVGEKLF

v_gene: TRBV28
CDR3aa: ASSPFGQVRSTDTQY

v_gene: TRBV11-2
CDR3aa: ASRTRSGGTDTQY

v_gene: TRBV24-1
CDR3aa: ATSDRTGGTDTQY

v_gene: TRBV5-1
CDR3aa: ASSPTGGTGNIQY

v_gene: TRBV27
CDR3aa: ASRSPNSYEQY

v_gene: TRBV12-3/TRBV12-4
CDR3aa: ASSFYTTDTQY

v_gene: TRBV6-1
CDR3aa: ASSDGSSYNEQF

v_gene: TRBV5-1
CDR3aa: ASSREGDRGSGGANVLT

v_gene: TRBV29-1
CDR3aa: SVDGEYTDTQY

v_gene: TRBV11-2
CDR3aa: ASSLNVGSSSYEQY

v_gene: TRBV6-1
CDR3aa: ASRFGTSGKDTQY

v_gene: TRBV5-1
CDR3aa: ASSIGTGNEKLF

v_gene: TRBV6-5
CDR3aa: ASSYAPDSLSYGYT

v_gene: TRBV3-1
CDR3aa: ASSQEALAGIETQY

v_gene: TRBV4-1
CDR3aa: ASSHGQPGETQY

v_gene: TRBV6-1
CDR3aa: ASSRNAGGETQY

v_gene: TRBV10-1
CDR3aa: ASSGTGGAEAF

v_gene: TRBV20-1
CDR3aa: SARGASIGNEQF

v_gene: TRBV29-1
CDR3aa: SVGAGVERYT

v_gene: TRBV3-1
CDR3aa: ASSQVGGKNEKLF

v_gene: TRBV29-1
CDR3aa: SVEGDRGSYEQY

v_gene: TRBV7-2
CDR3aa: ASREASYNEQF

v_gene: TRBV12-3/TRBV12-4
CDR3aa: ASRDRYPGTEAF